Included here is one T cell receptor (beta chain) sequence, with context. These data come from a study of radiation and T cells in renal cell carcinoma. Libraries were prepared by immunoSEQ multiplex PCR; TCRdb keeps only in-frame clonotypes and omits some of them. The sample lists 70,000 to 95,000 clones; about 79% were seen once. The CDR3 has 13 amino acids. Germline CDR1 is SGHDT and CDR2 is YYEEEE. Trimming stripped 4 bases from V and 4 bases from J, with 12 bases between. Described time point: baseline pretreatment blood. Treatment noted: 15 Gy SBRT to primary tumor, nephrectomy 4 weeks later. The genes are TRBV5-6 and TRBJ2-7; D is possibly TRBD2 (6 bases). The source is a man aged 55 to 70 with renal cell carcinoma. Here the sequenced sample was blood, taken from a patient whose treatment included radiotherapy and nephrectomy. CDR3 DNA: TGTGCCAGCAGCGGAGGGTTAAAGTACGAGCAGTACTTC. It yields the protein CASSGGLKYEQYF.